The following is a T cell receptor beta chain sequence with its context. Antigen: not known. A junction boundary mismatches the germline segment, possibly from a read error. TCRdb passed the PCR reads through MiXCR, listing each CDR3 protein once. The sample holds approximately 320,000 distinct CDR3 sequences; over 20% are singletons and the top ten take 0.65% to 0.75%. Sequencing libraries of naive CD8 cells derived from roughly 20,000 to 1,000,000 sorted cells with 10%, 30% or 50% RNA. In the sort, naive CD8 T cells were defined as CD8+CD4-CCR7+CD45RA+. The data originate from a study of molecular identifiers for immune sequencing clone quantification. Overall study findings and caveats: Highly expanded clone sizes could be underestimated by identical TCR molecules sharing a barcode.

The sequencing input was naive CD8+ T cells from blood, with Jurkat cell RNA spiked in. The sample's subset: FACS-sorted CD8+CD4-CCR7+CD45RA+ naive T cells. This clonotype was sampled from a human donor in good health. Some libraries in this study had Jurkat cell RNA spiked in.

For the CDR3, the DNA is TGTGCCACCAGTGATTCGAGTCAGACGACAGGAGCTAACTATGGCTACGCCTTC. Translated: CATSDSSQTTGANYGYAF. This chain joins TRBV24-1 and TRBJ1-2; D might be TRBD1 (6 bases). This CDR3 region has 18 residues. Looked up from germline, CDR1 is KGHDR and CDR2 is SFDVKD.